Here is one T cell receptor (beta chain) with its context. Its antigen is still unknown. The sample originates from a study of T cell responses to AZD1222 COVID-19 vaccine. Germline V lookup: CDR1 SGHTA, CDR2 FQGTGA. The CDR3 extends over 14 amino acids. Trimming cost V 2 bases and J 3 bases, with 8 bases left between them. The study, taken as a whole, reports: Spike-specific TCR breadth and depth grew following two AZD1222 doses.

TCRdb keeps only in-frame clones here, not all; method: immunoSEQ multiplex PCR. The data contain 110,000 or so clones, around 89% of them seen just once; the ten biggest clones take up 3.5%. The source material was peripheral blood, sampled 28 days after the second AZD1222 dose. The sequence was obtained from an adult who received the AZD1222 COVID-19 vaccine. The rearrangement uses TRBV7-3 and TRBJ2-1; D possibly uses TRBD1 or TRBD2 (6 bases each). The CDR3 DNA sequence: TGTGCCAGCAGCTTAGGGGGGCTCTACAATGAGCAGTTCTTC. Translation gives CASSLGGLYNEQFF.